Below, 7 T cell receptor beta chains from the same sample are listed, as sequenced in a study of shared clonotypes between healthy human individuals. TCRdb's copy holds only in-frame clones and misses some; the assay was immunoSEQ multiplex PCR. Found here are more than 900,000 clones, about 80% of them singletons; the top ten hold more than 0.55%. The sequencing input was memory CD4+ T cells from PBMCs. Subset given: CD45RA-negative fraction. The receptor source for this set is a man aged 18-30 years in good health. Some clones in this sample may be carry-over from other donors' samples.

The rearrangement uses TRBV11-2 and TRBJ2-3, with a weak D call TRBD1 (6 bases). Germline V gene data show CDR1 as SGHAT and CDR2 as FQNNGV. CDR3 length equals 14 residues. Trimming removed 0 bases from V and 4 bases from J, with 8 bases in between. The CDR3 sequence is CASSLDRGADTQYF. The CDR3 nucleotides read TGTGCCAGCAGCTTAGACAGGGGAGCAGATACGCAGTATTTT.

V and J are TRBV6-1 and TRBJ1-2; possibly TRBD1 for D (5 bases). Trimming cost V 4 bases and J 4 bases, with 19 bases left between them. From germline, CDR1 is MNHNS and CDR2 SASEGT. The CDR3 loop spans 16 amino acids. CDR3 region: CASSGRQSLSPYGYTF. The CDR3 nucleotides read TGTGCCAGCAGTGGACGACAGTCCTTATCCCCCTATGGCTACACCTTC.

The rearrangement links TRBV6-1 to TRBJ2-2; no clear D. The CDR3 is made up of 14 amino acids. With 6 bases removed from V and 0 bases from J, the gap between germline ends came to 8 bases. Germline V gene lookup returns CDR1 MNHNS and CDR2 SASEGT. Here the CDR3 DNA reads TGTGCCAGCAGGGCTGTTGCGAACACCGGGGAGCTGTTTTTT. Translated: CASRAVANTGELFF.

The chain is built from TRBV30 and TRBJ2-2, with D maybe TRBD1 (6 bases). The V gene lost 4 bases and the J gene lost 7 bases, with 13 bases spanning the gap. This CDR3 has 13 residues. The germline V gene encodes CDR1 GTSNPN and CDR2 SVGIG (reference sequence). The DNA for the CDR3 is TGTGCCTGGACATGGGGGCCCAGCGGGGAGCTGTTTTTT. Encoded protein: CAWTWGPSGELFF. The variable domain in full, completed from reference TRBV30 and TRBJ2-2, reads SQTIHQWPATLVQPVGSPLSLECTVEGTSNPNLYWYRQAAGRGLQLLFYSVGIGQISSEVPQNLSASRPQDRQFILSSKKLLLSDSGFYLCAWTWGPSGELFFGEGSRLTVL.

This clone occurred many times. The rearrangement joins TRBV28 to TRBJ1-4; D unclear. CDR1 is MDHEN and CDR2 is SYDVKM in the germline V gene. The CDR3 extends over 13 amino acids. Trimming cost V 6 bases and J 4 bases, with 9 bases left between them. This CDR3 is CASSLGYNEKLFF. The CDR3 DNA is TGTGCCAGCAGCTTAGGGTATAATGAAAAACTGTTTTTT.

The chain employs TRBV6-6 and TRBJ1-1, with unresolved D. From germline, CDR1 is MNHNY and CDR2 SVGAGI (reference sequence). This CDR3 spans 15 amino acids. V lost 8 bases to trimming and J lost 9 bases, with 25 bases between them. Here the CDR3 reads CASRTLSEATAQAFF. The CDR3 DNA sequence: TGTGCCAGCCGCACGCTGTCCGAGGCGACGGCCCAAGCTTTCTTT.

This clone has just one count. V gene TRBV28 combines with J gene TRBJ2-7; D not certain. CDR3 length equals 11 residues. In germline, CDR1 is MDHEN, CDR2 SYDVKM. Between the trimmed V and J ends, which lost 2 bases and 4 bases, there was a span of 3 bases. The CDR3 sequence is CASSLQYEQYF. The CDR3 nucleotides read TGTGCCAGCAGTTTACAATACGAGCAGTACTTC.